This paragraph covers one TCR beta chain sequence. Its antigen is unknown. This sample was taken from a study of post-analysis software for immune sequencing data. Background on the study: Relapsing-remitting, secondary progressive and progressive-relapsing courses of multiple sclerosis were included. Whole-study results and caveats: Patients used about five TRBV segments, including TRBV5-6, TRBV5-1 and TRBV20-1, more often than controls. Samples prepared in the same batch strongly co-clustered by F measure. Relative to controls, patients with multiple sclerosis showed significantly lower normalized Chao1 diversity.

Each TCR beta cDNA library carried unique molecular identifiers. Once about 0.9 to 11 million T cells were used, about 510,000 cDNA molecules resulted. MiXCR, applied by TCRdb to the PCR reads, yields one record per CDR3 protein. The sample holds a few hundred thousand distinct CDR3 sequences, about a third seen once. The CDR3 loop spans 16 amino acids. CDR1 is SGHDT and CDR2 is YYEEEE in the germline V gene. V was trimmed by 0 bases and J by 3 bases, leaving 13 bases between them. This clonotype was obtained from a girl younger than 18 with multiple sclerosis. The V and J genes are TRBV5-6 and TRBJ1-5; D gene ambiguous. Sequenced input: blood. The chain's CDR3 is CASSLGSDGNNQPQHF. DNA of the CDR3: TGTGCCAGCAGCTTGGGTAGCGACGGAAACAATCAGCCCCAGCATTTT.